The clone carrying this T cell receptor (beta chain) occurred a few times. Its antigen is unknown. Unique molecular identifiers were incorporated during preparation of the TCRbeta library. Using its own MiXCR run on the PCR reads, TCRdb lists one record per CDR3 protein. The sample records fewer than 550,000 distinct CDR3 sequences, 15% to 20% being singletons. The entry originates in a study of T-cell reconstitution after alpha-beta-depleted transplantation in children. Study results and limitations: In some patients, recipient T cells and intrathymic progenitors surviving conditioning explained high day-60 diversity. T-cell counts and diversity were attributed mostly to newly produced T cells one year after transplant. Reportedly, alpha-beta T cells present about two months post-transplant originated from several hundred expanded clones of graft origin.

Germline values: CDR1 MDHEN, CDR2 SYDVKM. Trimming stripped 6 bases from V and 0 bases from J, with 6 bases between. This CDR3 region has 13 residues. The V gene is TRBV28, the J gene TRBJ2-1; D possibly corresponds to TRBD1 (6 bases). The TCR was taken from a boy younger than two who had a stem cell transplant for Wiskott-Aldrich syndrome, so the T cells may come from the graft donor. Sequencing was performed on PBMCs, mostly from graft donor cells, taken 360 days after TCRalphabeta/CD19-depleted stem cell transplant. CDR3 bases: TGTGCCAGCAGACAGGGCTCCTACAATGAGCAGTTCTTC. It translates to CASRQGSYNEQFF.